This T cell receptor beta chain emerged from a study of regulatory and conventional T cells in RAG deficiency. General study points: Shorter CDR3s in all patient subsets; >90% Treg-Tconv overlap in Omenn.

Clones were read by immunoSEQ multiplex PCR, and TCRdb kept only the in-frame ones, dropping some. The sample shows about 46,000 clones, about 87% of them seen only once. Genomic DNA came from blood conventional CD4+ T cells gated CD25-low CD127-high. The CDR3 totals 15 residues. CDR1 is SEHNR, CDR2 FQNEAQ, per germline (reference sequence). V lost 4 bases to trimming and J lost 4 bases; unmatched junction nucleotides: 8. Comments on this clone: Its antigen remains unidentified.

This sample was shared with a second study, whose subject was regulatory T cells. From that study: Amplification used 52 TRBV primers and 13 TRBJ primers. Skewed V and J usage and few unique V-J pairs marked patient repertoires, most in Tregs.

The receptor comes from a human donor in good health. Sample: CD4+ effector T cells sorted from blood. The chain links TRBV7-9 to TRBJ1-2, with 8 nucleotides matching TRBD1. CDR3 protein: CASSSGWTGSYGYTF. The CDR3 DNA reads TGTGCCAGCAGCTCCGGTTGGACAGGGAGCTATGGCTACACCTTC.